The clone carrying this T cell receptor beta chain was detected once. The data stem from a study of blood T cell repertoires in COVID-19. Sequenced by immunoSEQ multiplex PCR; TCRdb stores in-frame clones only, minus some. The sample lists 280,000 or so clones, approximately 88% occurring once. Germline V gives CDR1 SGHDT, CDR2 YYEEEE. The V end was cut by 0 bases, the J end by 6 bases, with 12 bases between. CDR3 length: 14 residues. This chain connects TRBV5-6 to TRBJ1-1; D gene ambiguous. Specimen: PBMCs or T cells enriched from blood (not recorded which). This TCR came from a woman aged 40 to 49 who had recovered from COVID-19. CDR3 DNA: TGTGCCAGCAGCTTGGACGCGAGGGCAGCTGAAGCTTTCTTT. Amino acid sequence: CASSLDARAAEAFF. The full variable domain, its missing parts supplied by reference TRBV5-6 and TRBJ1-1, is DAGVTQSPTHLIKTRGQQVTLRCSPKSGHDTVSWYQQALGQGPQFIFQYYEEEERQRGNFPDRFSGHQFPNYSSELNVNALLLGDSALYLCASSLDARAAEAFFGQGTRLTVV.